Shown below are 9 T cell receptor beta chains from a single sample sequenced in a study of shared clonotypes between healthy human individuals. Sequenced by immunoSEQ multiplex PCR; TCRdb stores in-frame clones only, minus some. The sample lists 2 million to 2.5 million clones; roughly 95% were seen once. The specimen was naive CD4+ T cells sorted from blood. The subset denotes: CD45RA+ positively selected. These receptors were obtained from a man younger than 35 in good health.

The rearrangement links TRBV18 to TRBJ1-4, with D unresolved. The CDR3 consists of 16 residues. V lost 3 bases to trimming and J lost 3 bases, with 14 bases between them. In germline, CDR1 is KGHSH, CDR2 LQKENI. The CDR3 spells CASSPPGRTANEKLFF. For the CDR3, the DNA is TGTGCCAGCTCACCCCCCGGGAGGACGGCTAATGAAAAACTGTTTTTT.

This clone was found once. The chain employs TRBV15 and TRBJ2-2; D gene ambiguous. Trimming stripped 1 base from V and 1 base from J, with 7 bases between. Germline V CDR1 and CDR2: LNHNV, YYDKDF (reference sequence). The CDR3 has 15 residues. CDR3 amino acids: CATSRALENTGELFF. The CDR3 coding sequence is TGTGCCACCAGCAGAGCTCTCGAGAACACCGGGGAGCTGTTTTTT.

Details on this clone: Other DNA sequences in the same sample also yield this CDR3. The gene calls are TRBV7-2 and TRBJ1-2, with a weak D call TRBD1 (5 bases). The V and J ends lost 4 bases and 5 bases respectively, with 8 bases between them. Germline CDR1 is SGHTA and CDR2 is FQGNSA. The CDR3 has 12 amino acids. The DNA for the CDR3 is TGTGCCAGCAGCTCTGACAGTTATGGCTACACCTTC. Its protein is CASSSDSYGYTF.

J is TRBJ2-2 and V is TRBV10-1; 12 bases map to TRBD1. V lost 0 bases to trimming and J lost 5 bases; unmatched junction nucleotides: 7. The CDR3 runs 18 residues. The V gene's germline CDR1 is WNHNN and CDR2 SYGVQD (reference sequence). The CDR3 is CASSESLGTGGRTGELFF. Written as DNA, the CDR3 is TGCGCCAGCAGTGAGTCTCTAGGGACAGGGGGCCGTACCGGGGAGCTGTTTTTT.

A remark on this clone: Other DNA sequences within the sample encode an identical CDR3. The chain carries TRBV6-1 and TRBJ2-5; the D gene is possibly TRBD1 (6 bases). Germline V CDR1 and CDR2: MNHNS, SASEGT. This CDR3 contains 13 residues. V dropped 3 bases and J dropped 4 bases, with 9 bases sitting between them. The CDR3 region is CASSDSGVETQYF. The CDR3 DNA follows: TGTGCCAGCAGTGATTCAGGGGTAGAGACCCAGTACTTC.

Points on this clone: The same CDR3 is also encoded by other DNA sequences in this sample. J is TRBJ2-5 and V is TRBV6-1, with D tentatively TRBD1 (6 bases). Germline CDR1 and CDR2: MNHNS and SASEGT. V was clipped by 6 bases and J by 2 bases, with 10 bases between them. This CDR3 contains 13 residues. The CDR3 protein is CASSRTGQETQYF. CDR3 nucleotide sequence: TGTGCCAGCAGCAGAACAGGGCAAGAGACCCAGTACTTC.

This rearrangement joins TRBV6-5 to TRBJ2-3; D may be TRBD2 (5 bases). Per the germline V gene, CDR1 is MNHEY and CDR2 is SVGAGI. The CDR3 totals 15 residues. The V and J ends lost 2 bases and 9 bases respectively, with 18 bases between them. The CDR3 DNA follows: TGTGCCAGCAGTTACGGATGGGAGTCCGCCTCGACGCAGTATTTT. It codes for CASSYGWESASTQYF.

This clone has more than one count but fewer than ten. CDR3 sequence (DNA): TGTGCCAGCAGTTTCGATCCGTGGGGGGCAAATGGCTACACCTTC. It is translated as CASSFDPWGANGYTF. The chain joins TRBV6-5 to TRBJ1-2, with a tentative D call TRBD1 (6 bases). V lost 4 bases, J lost 6 bases, and 18 bases lay in between. The length of the CDR3 is 15 residues. Per the germline V gene, CDR1 is MNHEY and CDR2 is SVGAGI.

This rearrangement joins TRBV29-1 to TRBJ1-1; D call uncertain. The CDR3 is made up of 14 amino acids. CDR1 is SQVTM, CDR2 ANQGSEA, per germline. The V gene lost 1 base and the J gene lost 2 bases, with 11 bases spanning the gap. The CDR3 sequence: CSVEVKGFNTEAFF. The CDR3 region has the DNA TGCAGCGTTGAAGTGAAGGGATTCAACACTGAAGCTTTCTTT. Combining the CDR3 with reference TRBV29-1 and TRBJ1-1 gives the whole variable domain SAVISQKPSRDICQRGTSLTIQCQVDSQVTMMFWYRQQPGQSLTLIATANQGSEATYESGFVIDKFPISRPNLTFSTLTVSNMSPEDSSIYLCSVEVKGFNTEAFFGQGTRLTVV.